A single sample gave rise to the 16 T cell receptor beta chains below, sequenced in a study of T cells in Graves' hyperthyroidism and ophthalmopathy. There were TCR beta CDR3 regions amplified from RNA transcripts. The study used the HTBI primer set for a first-round RT-PCR of the TCR CDR3. In TCRdb, the multiplex PCR reads were re-called with MiXCR into one record per CDR3 protein. The repertoire holds 370,000 or so distinct CDR3 sequences, with roughly 13% as singletons. The sequencing input was blood. The receptors derive from a young man with Graves' hyperthyroidism that later progressed to Graves' ophthalmopathy.

This clonotype was seen ten or more times. J is TRBJ2-1 and V is TRBV13; 7 bases align to TRBD2. The CDR3 sequence is 13 residues long. V lost 1 base and J lost 7; bases outside the gene matches: 1. Germline V lookup: CDR1 PRHDT, CDR2 FYEKMQ (reference sequence). The CDR3 spells CASSLVGGNEQFF. The CDR3 coding sequence is TGTGCCAGCAGCTTAGTCGGGGGGAATGAGCAGTTCTTC.

There are a few counts of this clonotype. The chain links TRBV4-1 to TRBJ1-4; TRBD1 matches at 9 bases. The CDR3 has 17 residues. Germline V gene lookup returns CDR1 MGHRA and CDR2 YSYEKL. Germline trimming cut 1 base from V and 7 bases from J; bases unmatched to any gene: 10. The CDR3 loop is CASSQGGNRGRSEKLFF. DNA of the CDR3: TGCGCCAGCAGCCAAGGGGGGAACAGGGGGCGTAGTGAAAAACTGTTTTTT.

This clonotype was seen at least ten times. The chain combines TRBV25-1 with TRBJ1-6; D perhaps matches TRBD1 (5 bases). Germline CDR1 MGHDK, CDR2 SYGVNS. With 1 base removed from V and 7 bases from J, the gap between germline ends came to 17 bases. The CDR3 loop spans 17 amino acids. The DNA for the CDR3 is TGTGCCAGCAGTGAATGGTTGGCAGGGTCGAACAATTCACCCCTCCACTTT. Translating gives CASSEWLAGSNNSPLHF.

This clonotype was picked up a small number of times. This rearrangement joins TRBV20-1 to TRBJ1-5; 11 bases map to TRBD1. The CDR3 extends over 14 amino acids. J lost 6 bases, V lost 3 bases, and 4 bases had no gene match. The V gene's germline CDR1 is DFQATT and CDR2 SNEGSKA (reference sequence). The CDR3 is CSARDRGRVQPQHF. In DNA, the CDR3 is TGCAGTGCTAGGGACAGGGGGCGCGTTCAGCCCCAGCATTTT.

This chain links TRBV13 with TRBJ2-3, with TRBD1 identical over 7 bases. V lost 6 bases to trimming and J lost 2 bases; unmatched junction nucleotides: 8. The CDR3 spans 15 residues. The germline V gene encodes CDR1 PRHDT and CDR2 FYEKMQ (reference sequence). The CDR3 reads CASSDTGTATDTQYF. CDR3 DNA: TGTGCCAGCAGTGATACCGGGACAGCCACAGATACGCAGTATTTT.

This clonotype was seen repeatedly, ten times or more. This chain joins TRBV29-1 and TRBJ2-7; D unclear. Germline CDR1 is SQVTM and CDR2 is ANQGSEA. The germline V and J ends were trimmed by 4 bases and 5 bases, with 15 bases remaining between them. The CDR3 is made up of 13 amino acids. CDR3 DNA sequence: TGCAGCGTTGTGAGTGAGAACCGTAACGAGCAGTACTTC. Encoded protein: CSVVSENRNEQYF.

In this sample, this clonotype turned up many times. The V call is TRBV7-2, the J call TRBJ2-5, with 7 bases that match TRBD2. The CDR3 spans 16 residues. CDR1 is SGHTA, CDR2 FQGNSA, per germline. V dropped 0 bases and J dropped 1; count of bases not matched to a gene: 5. For the CDR3, the DNA is TGTGCCAGCAGCTTAGCGGGAGGGGCGGGCCAAGAGACCCAGTACTTC. Translating it yields CASSLAGGAGQETQYF.

This clonotype was seen many times. The chain is built from TRBV12-3 or TRBV12-4 and TRBJ2-5; D possibly corresponds to TRBD2 (6 bases). The CDR3 totals 15 residues. V was trimmed by 6 bases and J by 1 base, leaving 15 bases between them. The CDR3 bases are TGTGCCAGCAGCCACCAGGGACTTCTCCAAGAGACCCAGTACTTC. This sequence encodes CASSHQGLLQETQYF.

In this sample, this clonotype turned up a few times. The CDR3 DNA reads TGTGCCAGTAGACACGGGGATACTAATGAAAAACTGTTTTTT. As protein: CASRHGDTNEKLFF. The genes are TRBV19 and TRBJ1-4; D not resolved. Looked up from germline, CDR1 is LNHDA and CDR2 is SQIVND (reference sequence). The CDR3 sequence is 14 residues long. The germline V and J ends were trimmed by 6 bases and 2 bases, with 10 bases remaining between them.

Only a few counts were recorded for this clonotype. V and J are TRBV20-1 and TRBJ2-7; TRBD2 agrees at 12 bases. J lost 2 bases, V lost 3 bases, and 5 bases had no gene match. This CDR3 has 15 residues. Germline lookup yields CDR1 DFQATT and CDR2 SNEGSKA (reference sequence). CDR3 residues: CSASPPSGGAYEQYF. The DNA for the CDR3 is TGCAGTGCTAGCCCCCCTAGCGGGGGGGCCTACGAGCAGTACTTC.

The chain couples TRBV5-1 to TRBJ2-7; the D call may be TRBD1 or TRBD2 (5 bases each). Per germline, CDR1 SGHRS and CDR2 YFSETQ. The germline V and J ends were trimmed by 4 bases and 1 base, with 12 bases remaining between them. The CDR3 has 14 residues. CDR3 DNA sequence: TGCGCCAGCAGCCGGGACCATCCTTCCTACGAGCAGTACTTC. This sequence encodes CASSRDHPSYEQYF.

This clonotype was seen repeatedly, ten times or more. The rearrangement links TRBV24-1 to TRBJ2-1, with TRBD1 as a possible D gene (5 bases). CDR1 and CDR2 (germline): KGHDR, SFDVKD. The CDR3 runs to 15 residues. V was clipped by 1 base and J by 5 bases, with 11 bases between them. In DNA, the CDR3 is TGTGCCACCAGTGATTTCCAGGGTGTGGACAATGAGCAGTTCTTC. This gives the protein CATSDFQGVDNEQFF.

The table lists this clonotype with a few counts. The chain uses TRBV13 and TRBJ2-7, with 10 bases matching TRBD2. The CDR3 covers 16 residues. J was trimmed by 2 bases and V by 4 bases; bases with no gene match: 8. The germline V gene has CDR1 PRHDT and CDR2 FYEKMQ (reference sequence). In nucleotides, the CDR3 is TGTGCCAGCAGCTCAACTAGCGGGGAAGCACCCTACGAGCAGTACTTC. It encodes CASSSTSGEAPYEQYF. The whole variable domain, filled in from reference TRBV13 and TRBJ2-7, reads AAGVIQSPRHLIKEKRETATLKCYPIPRHDTVYWYQQGPGQDPQFLISFYEKMQSDKGSIPDRFSAQQFSDYHSELNMSSLELGDSALYFCASSSTSGEAPYEQYFGPGTRLTVT.

The table lists this clonotype with many counts. The gene calls are TRBV12-3 or TRBV12-4 and TRBJ2-3; 8 bases are shared with TRBD1. The CDR3 totals 18 residues. V trimming: 0 bases; J trimming: 2 bases; junction bases outside the gene matches: 10. The CDR3 reads CASSLAQPRTGNTDTQYF. In DNA form, the CDR3 reads TGTGCCAGCAGTTTAGCTCAGCCACGGACAGGGAACACAGATACGCAGTATTTT.

The V gene is TRBV19, the J gene TRBJ2-1; a possible D gene is TRBD2 (5 bases). CDR3 length: 11 amino acids. The ends were cut back, 7 bases at V and 9 bases at J, with 10 bases in the middle. From germline, CDR1 is LNHDA and CDR2 SQIVND (reference sequence). The CDR3 DNA follows: TGTGCCAGTACTGGAGGTGGTGAGCAGTTCTTC. This codes for CASTGGGEQFF.

DNA of the CDR3: TGCGCCAGCAGATTACTCCCGGGACAGGGGGCTTATGGCTACACCTTC. Its protein is CASRLLPGQGAYGYTF. The chain combines TRBV5-1 with TRBJ1-2; 12 nucleotides agree with TRBD1. Losses at the gene ends were 5 bases for V and 5 bases for J; bases not matched to a gene: 10. The CDR3 covers 16 residues. Germline CDR1 reads SGHRS; CDR2 reads YFSETQ.